This T cell receptor (beta chain) was documented in a study of CD8 T cells in Susac syndrome. Germline CDR1 and CDR2: ENHRY and SYGVKD. The CDR3 loop spans 12 amino acids. V lost 2 bases and J lost 5, with 6 bases in between. Reverse transcription of about 0.45 to 1 ug RNA was carried out with random hexamers. TCRdb passed the immunoSEQ multiplex PCR reads through MiXCR, listing each CDR3 protein once. The data contain approximately 110,000 distinct CDR3 sequences, 85% to 95% of them seen just once; the ten biggest clones take up more than 0.25%. The chain carries TRBV10-3 and TRBJ1-2, with D possibly TRBD1 on 6 matching bases. The source material was CD8+ T cells from PBMCs. The origin of this receptor is a human donor with multiple sclerosis. The CDR3 region is CAISETGYGYTF. The CDR3 nucleotides are TGTGCCATCAGTGAGACAGGGTATGGCTACACCTTC.